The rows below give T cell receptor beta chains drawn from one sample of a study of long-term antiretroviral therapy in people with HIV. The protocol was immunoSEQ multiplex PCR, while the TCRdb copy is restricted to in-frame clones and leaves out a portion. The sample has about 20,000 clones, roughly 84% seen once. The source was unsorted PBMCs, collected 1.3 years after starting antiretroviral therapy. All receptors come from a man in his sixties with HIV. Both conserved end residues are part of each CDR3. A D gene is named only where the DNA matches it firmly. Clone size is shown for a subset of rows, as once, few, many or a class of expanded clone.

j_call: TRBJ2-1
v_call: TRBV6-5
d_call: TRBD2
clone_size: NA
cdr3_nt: TGTGCCAGCACGGCTAGCGGGAGGGATGAGCAGTTCTTC
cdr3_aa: CASTASGRDEQFF

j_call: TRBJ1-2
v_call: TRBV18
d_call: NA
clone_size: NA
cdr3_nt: TGTGCCAGCTCGCCGCCGGGATCCGGTGGCTACACCTTC
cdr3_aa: CASSPPGSGGYTF

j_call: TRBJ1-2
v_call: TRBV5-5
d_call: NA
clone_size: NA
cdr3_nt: TGTGCCAGCAGCTCCCGGCTCCCGAACTATGGCTACACCTTC
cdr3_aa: CASSSRLPNYGYTF

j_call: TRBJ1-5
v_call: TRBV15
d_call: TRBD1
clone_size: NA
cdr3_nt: TGTGCCACCAGCAACGGACAGGGGAGTCAGCCCCAGCATTTT
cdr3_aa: CATSNGQGSQPQHF

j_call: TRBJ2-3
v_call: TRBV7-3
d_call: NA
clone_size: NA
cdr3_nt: TGTGCCAGCAGCCGCGGGGACAGAACGACCACAGATACGCAGTATTTT
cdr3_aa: CASSRGDRTTTDTQYF

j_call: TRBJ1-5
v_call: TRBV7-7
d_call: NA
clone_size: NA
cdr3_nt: TGTGCTAGCAGCTTAGAAGTTGGTCAGCCCCAGCATTTT
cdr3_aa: CASSLEVGQPQHF

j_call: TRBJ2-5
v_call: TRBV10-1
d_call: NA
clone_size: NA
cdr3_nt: TGCGCCAGCAGTGAGTCTATGTACCAAGAGACCCAGTACTTC
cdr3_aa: CASSESMYQETQYF

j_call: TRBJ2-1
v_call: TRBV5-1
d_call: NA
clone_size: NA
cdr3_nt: TGCGCCAGCAGCTTATTGTCGGGGATCCACAATGAGCAGTTCTTC
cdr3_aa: CASSLLSGIHNEQFF

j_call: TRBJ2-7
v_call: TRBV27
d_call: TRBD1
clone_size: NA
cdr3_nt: TGTGCCAGCAGCACGACAGGGGTTCGCTACGAGCAGTACTTC
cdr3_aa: CASSTTGVRYEQYF

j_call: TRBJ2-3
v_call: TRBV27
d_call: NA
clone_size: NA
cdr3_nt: TGTGCCAGCAGTCTCACCAGACTAGACAGCACAGATACGCAGTATTTT
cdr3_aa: CASSLTRLDSTDTQYF

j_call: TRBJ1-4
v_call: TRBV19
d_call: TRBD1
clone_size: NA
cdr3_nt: TGTGCCAGTAGTATTCGGACAGGGGGCGTCGAAAAACTGTTTTTT
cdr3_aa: CASSIRTGGVEKLFF

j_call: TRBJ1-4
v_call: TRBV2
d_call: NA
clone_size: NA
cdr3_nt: TGTGCCAGCAGTGGAGGGGGAAAACTGTTTTTT
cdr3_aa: CASSGGGKLFF

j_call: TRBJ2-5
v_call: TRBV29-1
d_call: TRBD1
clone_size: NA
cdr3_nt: TGCAGCGTTGATTTTTCCGGACAGGGAGGAGAGACCCAGTACTTC
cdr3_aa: CSVDFSGQGGETQYF

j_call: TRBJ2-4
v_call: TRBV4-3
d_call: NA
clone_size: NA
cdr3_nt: TGCGCCAGCAGCCAAAGAGTCGGCAGGTTTGACATTCAGTACTTC
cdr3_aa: CASSQRVGRFDIQYF

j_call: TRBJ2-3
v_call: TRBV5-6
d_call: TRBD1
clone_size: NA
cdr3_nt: TGTGCCAGCAGCAAGGACAGGGGTTTGTCAGATACGCAGTATTTT
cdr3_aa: CASSKDRGLSDTQYF

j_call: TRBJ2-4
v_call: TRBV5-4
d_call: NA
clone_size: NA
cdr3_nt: TGTGCCAGCAGCGCCGACAGAGGAAACATTCAGTACTTC
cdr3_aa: CASSADRGNIQYF

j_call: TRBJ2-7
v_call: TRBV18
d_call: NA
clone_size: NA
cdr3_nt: TGTGCCAGCTCACCAGTAGGGAACTTCTACGAGCAGTACTTC
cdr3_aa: CASSPVGNFYEQYF

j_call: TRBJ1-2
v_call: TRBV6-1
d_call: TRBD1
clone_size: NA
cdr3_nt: TGTGCCAGCAGAAGACAGGGGGCCCTGAGGGATGGCTACACCTTC
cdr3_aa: CASRRQGALRDGYTF

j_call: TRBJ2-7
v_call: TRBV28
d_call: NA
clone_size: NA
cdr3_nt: TGTGCCAGCAGTCGATACTACGAGCAGTACTTC
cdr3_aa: CASSRYYEQYF

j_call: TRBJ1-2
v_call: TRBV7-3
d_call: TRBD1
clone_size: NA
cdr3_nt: TGTGCCAGCCGACGGACAGGACTTCTTTATGGCTACACCTTC
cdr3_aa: CASRRTGLLYGYTF

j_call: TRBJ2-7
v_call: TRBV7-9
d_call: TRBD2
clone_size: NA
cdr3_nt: TGTGCCAGCAGCTTAGGGTCCGGGGGGAAGGGCGAGCAGTACTTC
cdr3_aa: CASSLGSGGKGEQYF

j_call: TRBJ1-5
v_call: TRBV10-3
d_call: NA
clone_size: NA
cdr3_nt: TGTGCCATCAGTGAAGTCGATCGGGGGCAAGGGCCCCAGCATTTT
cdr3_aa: CAISEVDRGQGPQHF

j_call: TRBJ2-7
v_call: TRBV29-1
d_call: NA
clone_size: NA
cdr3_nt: TGCAGCGTTTCAAGGTCGTCCTACGAGCAGTACTTC
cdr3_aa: CSVSRSSYEQYF

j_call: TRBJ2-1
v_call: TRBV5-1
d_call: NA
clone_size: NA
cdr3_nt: TGCGCCAGCAGCCCCGGGACTTCCTACAATGAGCAGTTCTTC
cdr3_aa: CASSPGTSYNEQFF

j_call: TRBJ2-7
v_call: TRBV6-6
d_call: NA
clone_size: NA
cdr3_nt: TGTGCCAGCAGTTCGATATCCTACGAGCAGTACTTC
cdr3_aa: CASSSISYEQYF

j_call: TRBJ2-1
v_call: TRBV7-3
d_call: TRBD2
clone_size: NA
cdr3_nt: TGTGCCAGCAGCTTAGTGATAGCGGGAGTAAATGAGCAGTTCTTC
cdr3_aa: CASSLVIAGVNEQFF

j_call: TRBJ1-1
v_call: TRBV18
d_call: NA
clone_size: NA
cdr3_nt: TGTGCCAGCTCACCCCAGAGGCAGGGTCTTGGGGCTTTCTTT
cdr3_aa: CASSPQRQGLGAFF

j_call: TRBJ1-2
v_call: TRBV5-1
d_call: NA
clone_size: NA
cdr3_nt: TGCGCCAGCAGCTTATCAGCTAACTATGGCTACACCTTC
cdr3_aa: CASSLSANYGYTF

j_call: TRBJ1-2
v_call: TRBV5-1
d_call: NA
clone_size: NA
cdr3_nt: TGCGCCAGCAGCTCCGGACAAGGGCAATATGGCTACACCTTC
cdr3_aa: CASSSGQGQYGYTF

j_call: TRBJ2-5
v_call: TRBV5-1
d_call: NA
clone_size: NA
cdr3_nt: TGCGCCAGCAGCGAGGGGAACCAAGAGACCCAGTACTTC
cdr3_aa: CASSEGNQETQYF

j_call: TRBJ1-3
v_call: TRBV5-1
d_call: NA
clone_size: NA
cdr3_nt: TGCGCCAGCAGCTTGGAAGGCTCTGGAAACACCATATATTTT
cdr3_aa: CASSLEGSGNTIYF

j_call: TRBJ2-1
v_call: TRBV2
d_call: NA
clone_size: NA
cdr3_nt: TGTGCCAGCAGAGGCCAACTGGGCAATGAGCAGTTCTTC
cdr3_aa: CASRGQLGNEQFF

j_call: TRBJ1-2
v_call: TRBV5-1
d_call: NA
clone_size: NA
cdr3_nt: TGCGCCAGCAGCTCCACCCCTGGAGGGGGTGCTTACTATGGCTACACCTTC
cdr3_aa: CASSSTPGGGAYYGYTF

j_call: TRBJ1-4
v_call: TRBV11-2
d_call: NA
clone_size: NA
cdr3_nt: TGTGCCAGCAGCTTACCCTATGGCATTGGTGAAAAACTGTTTTTT
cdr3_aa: CASSLPYGIGEKLFF

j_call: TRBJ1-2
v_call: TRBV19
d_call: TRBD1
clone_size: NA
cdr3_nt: TGTGCCAGTAGTATCCCGCCAGGGGGTTACTATGGCTACACCTTC
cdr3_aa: CASSIPPGGYYGYTF

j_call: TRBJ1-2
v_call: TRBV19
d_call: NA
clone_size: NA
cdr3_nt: TGTGCCAGTAGCCCAGATCCTTACTATGGCTACACCTTC
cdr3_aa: CASSPDPYYGYTF

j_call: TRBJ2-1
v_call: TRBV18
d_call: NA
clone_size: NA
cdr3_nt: TGTGCCAGCTCACCATACCCTAGGAGGTCCTACAATGAGCAGTTCTTC
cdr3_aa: CASSPYPRRSYNEQFF

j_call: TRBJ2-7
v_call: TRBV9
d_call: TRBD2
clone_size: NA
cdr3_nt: TGTGCCAGCAGCGAGCCCCTGCGGGAGGGCAGGAACGAGCAGTACTTC
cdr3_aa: CASSEPLREGRNEQYF

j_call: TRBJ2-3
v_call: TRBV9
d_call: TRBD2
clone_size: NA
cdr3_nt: TGTGCCAGCAGCGTAGAGGCTAGCGGGATCACAGATACGCAGTATTTT
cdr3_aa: CASSVEASGITDTQYF

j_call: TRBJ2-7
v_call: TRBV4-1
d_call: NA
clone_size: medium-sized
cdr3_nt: TGCGCCAGCAGCCAAGATTCACAGGTTAACTACGAGCAGTACTTC
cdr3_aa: CASSQDSQVNYEQYF

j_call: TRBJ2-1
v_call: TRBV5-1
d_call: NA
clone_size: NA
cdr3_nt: TGCGCCAGCACGCCCACAGGAGACCCCTACAATGAGCAGTTCTTC
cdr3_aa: CASTPTGDPYNEQFF

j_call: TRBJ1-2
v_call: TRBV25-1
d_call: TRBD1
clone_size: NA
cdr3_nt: TGTGCCAGCAGCCCACAGGGGCGGGGGGTCTATGGCTACACCTTC
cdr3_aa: CASSPQGRGVYGYTF

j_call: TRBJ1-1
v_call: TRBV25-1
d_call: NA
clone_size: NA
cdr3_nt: TGTGCCAGCAGTGAATTTAGTGCCGGTGAAGCTTTCTTT
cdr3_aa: CASSEFSAGEAFF

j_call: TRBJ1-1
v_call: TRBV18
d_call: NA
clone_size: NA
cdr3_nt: TGTGCCAGCTCACCAGGAGTACTGAACACTGAAGCTTTCTTT
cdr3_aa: CASSPGVLNTEAFF

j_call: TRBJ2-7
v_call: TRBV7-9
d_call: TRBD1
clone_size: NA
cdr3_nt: TGTGCCAGCAGCTTTTATCAGGGGGCTGGCGAGCAGTACTTC
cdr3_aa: CASSFYQGAGEQYF

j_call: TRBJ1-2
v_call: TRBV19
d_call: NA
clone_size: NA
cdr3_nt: TGTGCCAGTAGTGATAAACGGCGGGCCAGGTATGGCTACACCTTC
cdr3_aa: CASSDKRRARYGYTF